This entry is about one T cell receptor beta chain. What it binds is unknown. The source of the sample is a study of cytomegalovirus exposure and HLA in healthy donors. The donors comprised healthy bone marrow donors. Broader study findings: For most TCR beta V segments, an earlier analysis put the productive rate at about 87% or about 30% of the time.

The PCR ran on 60 Vbeta and 13 Jbeta primers. Sequenced by immunoSEQ multiplex PCR; TCRdb stores in-frame clones only, minus some. The sample carries about 160,000 clones, roughly 79% recorded once. This clonotype was obtained from a woman aged 45-65 years in good health and CMV-seronegative. Sequenced material: PBMCs.

CDR3 in amino acids: CASSEVSSGETQYF. The CDR3 nucleotides are TGTGCCAGCAGTGAAGTATCTAGCGGGGAGACCCAGTACTTC. This sequence joins TRBV2 and TRBJ2-5, with 8 bases identical to TRBD2. After removal of 1 base from V and 5 bases from J, the junction contained 3 bases not matched to a gene. Per germline, CDR1 SNHLY and CDR2 FYNNEI. The CDR3 has 14 amino acids.